These 2 T cell receptor beta chains were all obtained from the same sample, sequenced in a study of CD8+ T cells in alopecia areata. Extracted RNA was reverse transcribed into cDNA, the sequencing template. Repertoires were generated with immunoSEQ multiplex PCR, while TCRdb's copy carries only in-frame clones and drops some. The sample lists roughly 150,000 clones, 47% occurring once. Source material: CD4+ T cells sorted from blood. The receptor source for this set is a human donor with alopecia areata.

In this sample, this clone turned up a few times. The V gene is TRBV28, the J gene TRBJ1-5; D unclear. Germline V CDR1 and CDR2: MDHEN, SYDVKM. V was shortened by 8 bases and J by 3 bases, with 14 bases between the two germline ends. There are 14 residues in the CDR3. The CDR3 DNA reads as TGTGCCAGCGCTCCTCCGGGTTTCAATCAGCCCCAGCATTTT. Protein sequence: CASAPPGFNQPQHF.

V usage is TRBV5-1 and J usage is TRBJ2-2; no clear D gene. Germline lookup yields CDR1 SGHRS and CDR2 YFSETQ. V was cut by 3 bases and J by 1 base, with 10 bases left in between. The CDR3 has 15 amino acids. CDR3 DNA: TGCGCCAGCAGCTCCGGGCAGCTGAACACCGGGGAGCTGTTTTTT. This translates into CASSSGQLNTGELFF.